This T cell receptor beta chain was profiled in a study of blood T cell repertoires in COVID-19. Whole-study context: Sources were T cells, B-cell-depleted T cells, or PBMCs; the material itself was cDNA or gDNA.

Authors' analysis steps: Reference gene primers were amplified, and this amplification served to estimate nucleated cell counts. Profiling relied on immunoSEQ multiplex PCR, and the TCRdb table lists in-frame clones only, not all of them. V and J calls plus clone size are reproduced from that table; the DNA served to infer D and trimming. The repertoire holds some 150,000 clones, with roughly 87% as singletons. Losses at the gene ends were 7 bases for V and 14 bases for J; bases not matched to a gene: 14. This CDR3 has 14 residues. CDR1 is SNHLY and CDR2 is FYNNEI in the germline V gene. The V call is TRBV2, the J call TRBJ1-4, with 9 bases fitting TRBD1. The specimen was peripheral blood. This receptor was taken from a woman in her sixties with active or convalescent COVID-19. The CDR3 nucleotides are TGTGCCAGCAATGGGGTCCCCGGGACAGGGTTGCTGTTTTTT. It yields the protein CASNGVPGTGLLFF.